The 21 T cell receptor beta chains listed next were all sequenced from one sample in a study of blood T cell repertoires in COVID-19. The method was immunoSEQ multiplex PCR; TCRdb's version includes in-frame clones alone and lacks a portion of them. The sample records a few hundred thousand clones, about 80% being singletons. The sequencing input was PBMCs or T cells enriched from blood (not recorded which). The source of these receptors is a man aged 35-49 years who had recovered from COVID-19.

The CDR3 sequence is CASSSGAGGVTGELFF. The CDR3 region has the DNA TGTGCCAGCAGCTCGGGGGCGGGAGGTGTCACCGGGGAGCTGTTTTTT. This chain joins TRBV5-5 and TRBJ2-2; 8 bases align to TRBD2. The V gene end was trimmed by 3 bases and the J gene end by 4 bases; junction bases not matched to a gene: 8. CDR3 length: 16 amino acids. Germline V gives CDR1 SGHKS, CDR2 YYEKEE (reference sequence).

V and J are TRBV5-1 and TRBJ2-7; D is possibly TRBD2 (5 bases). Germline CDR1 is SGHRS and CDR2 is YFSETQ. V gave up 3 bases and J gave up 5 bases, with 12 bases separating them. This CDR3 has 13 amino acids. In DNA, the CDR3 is TGCGCCAGCAGCTCCGAGGGTCACAACGAGCAGTACTTC. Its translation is CASSSEGHNEQYF.

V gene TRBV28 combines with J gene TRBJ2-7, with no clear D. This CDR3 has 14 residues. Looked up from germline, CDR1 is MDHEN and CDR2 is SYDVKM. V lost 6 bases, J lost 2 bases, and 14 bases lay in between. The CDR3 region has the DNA TGTGCCAGCAGGGCTCAGAATCGCCCCTACGAGCAGTACTTC. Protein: CASRAQNRPYEQYF.

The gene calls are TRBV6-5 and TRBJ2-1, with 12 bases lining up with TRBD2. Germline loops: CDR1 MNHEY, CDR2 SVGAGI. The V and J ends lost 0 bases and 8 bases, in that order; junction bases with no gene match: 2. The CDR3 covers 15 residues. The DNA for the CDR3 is TGTGCCAGCAGTTACTCCCTAGCGGGGGGGGATGAGCAGTTCTTC. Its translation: CASSYSLAGGDEQFF.

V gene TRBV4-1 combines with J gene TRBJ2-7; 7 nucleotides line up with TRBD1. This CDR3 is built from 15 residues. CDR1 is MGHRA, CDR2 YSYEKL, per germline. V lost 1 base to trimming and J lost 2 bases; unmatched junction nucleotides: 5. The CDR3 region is CASSQGGQLTYEQYF. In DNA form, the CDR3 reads TGCGCCAGCAGCCAAGGGGGACAGCTGACCTACGAGCAGTACTTC.

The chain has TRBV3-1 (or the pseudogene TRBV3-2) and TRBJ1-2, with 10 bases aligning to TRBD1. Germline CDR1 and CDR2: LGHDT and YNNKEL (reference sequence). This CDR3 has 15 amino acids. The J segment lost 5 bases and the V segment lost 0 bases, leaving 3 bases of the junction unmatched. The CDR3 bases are TGTGCCAGCAGCCAAGAGACAGGGGGCGCTTATGGCTACACCTTC. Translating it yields CASSQETGGAYGYTF.

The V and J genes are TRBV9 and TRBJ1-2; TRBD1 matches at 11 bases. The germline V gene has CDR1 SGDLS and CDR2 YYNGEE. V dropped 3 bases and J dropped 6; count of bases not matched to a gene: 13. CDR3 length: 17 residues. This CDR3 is CASSATSDRGRVHGYTF. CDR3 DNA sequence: TGTGCCAGCAGCGCCACCTCGGACAGGGGGCGCGTCCATGGCTACACCTTC.

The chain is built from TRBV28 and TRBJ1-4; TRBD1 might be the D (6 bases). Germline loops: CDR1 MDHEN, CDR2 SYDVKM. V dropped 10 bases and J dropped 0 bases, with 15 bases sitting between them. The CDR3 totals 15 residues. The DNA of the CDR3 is TGTGCCACCTCTCCACCAGGGGCAACTAATGAAAAACTGTTTTTT. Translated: CATSPPGATNEKLFF. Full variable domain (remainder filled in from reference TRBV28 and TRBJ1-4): DVKVTQSSRYLVKRTGEKVFLECVQDMDHENMFWYRQDPGLGLRLIYFSYDVKMKEKGDIPEGYSVSREKKERFSLILESASTNQTSMYLCATSPPGATNEKLFFGSGTQLSVL.

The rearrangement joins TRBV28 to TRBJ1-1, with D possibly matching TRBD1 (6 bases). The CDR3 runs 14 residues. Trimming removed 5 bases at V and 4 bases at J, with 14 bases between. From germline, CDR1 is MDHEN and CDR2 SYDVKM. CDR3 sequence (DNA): TGTGCCAGCAGTGGGGGCGGAGTGGGCACTGAAGCTTTCTTT. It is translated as CASSGGGVGTEAFF.

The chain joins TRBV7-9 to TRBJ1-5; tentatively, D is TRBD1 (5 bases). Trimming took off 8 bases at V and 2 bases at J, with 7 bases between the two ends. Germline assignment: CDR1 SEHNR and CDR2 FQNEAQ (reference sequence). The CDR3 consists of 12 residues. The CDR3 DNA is TGTGCCAGCGGGGCGGGCAATCAGCCCCAGCATTTT. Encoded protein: CASGAGNQPQHF.

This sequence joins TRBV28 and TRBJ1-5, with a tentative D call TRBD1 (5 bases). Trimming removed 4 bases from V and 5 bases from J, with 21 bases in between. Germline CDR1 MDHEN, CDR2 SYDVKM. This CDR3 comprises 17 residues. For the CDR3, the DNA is TGTGCCAGCAGTTCCCCCTCCGCCACAGGCGATTATCAGCCCCAGCATTTT. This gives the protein CASSSPSATGDYQPQHF.

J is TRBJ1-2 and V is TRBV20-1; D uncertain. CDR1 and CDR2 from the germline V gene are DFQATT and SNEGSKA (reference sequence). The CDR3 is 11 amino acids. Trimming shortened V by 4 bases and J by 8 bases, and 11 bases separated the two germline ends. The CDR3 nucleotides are TGCAGTGCTACAGGCGCGGGGGGCTACACCTTC. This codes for CSATGAGGYTF.

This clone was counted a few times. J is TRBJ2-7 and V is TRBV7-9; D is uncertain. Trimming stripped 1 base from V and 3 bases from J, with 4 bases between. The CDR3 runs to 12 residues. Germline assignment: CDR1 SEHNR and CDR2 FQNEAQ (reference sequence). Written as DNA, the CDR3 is TGTGCCAGCAGCTTAGTGAGCTACGAGCAGTACTTC. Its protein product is CASSLVSYEQYF.

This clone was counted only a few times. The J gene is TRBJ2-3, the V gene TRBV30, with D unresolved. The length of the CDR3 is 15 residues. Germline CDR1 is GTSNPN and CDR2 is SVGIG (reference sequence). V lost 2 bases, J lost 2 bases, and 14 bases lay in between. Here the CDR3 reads CAWSQGGPTTDTQYF. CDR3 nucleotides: TGTGCCTGGAGTCAAGGTGGGCCTACCACAGATACGCAGTATTTT.

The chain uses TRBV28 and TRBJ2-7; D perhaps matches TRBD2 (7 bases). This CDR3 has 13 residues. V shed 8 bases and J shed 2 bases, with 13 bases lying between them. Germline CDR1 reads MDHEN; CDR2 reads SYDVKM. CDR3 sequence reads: CASGRGATYEQYF. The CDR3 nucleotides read TGTGCCAGCGGCCGGGGGGCAACCTACGAGCAGTACTTC.

CDR3 residues: CASSSPGAGANVLTF. The CDR3 DNA reads as TGTGCCAGCAGCTCGCCAGGGGCTGGGGCCAACGTCCTGACTTTC. This chain connects TRBV7-2 to TRBJ2-6; D may be TRBD1 (6 bases). Germline lookup yields CDR1 SGHTA and CDR2 FQGNSA. V lost 4 bases to trimming and J lost 2 bases, with 9 bases between them. The CDR3 totals 15 residues.

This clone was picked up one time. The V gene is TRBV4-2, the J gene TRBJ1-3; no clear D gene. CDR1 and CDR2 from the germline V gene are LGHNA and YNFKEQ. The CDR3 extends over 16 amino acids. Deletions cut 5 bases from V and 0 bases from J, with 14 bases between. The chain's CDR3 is CASSAGGEDSGNTIYF. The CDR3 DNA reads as TGTGCCAGCAGCGCCGGCGGGGAGGACTCTGGAAACACCATATATTTT.

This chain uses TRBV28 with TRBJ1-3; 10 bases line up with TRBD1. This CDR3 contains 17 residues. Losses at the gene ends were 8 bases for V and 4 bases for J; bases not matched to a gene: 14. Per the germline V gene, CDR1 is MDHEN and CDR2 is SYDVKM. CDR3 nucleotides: TGTGCCAGCTCCGGGACAGGGGCCTTCCAGGTGGGAAACACCATATATTTT. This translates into CASSGTGAFQVGNTIYF.

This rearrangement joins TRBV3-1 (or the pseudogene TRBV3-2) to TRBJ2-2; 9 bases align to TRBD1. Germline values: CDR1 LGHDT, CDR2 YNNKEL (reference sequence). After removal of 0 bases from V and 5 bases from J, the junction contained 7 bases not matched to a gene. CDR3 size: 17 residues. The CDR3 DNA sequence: TGTGCCAGCAGCCAAGACCCGGGACAGGGTGTTACCGGGGAGCTGTTTTTT. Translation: CASSQDPGQGVTGELFF.

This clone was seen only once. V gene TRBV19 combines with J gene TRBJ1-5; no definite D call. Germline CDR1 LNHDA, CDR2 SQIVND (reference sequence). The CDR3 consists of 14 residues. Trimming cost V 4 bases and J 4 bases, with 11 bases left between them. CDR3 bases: TGTGCCAGTAGTAACCCACAGCCTAATCAGCCCCAGCATTTT. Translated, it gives CASSNPQPNQPQHF.

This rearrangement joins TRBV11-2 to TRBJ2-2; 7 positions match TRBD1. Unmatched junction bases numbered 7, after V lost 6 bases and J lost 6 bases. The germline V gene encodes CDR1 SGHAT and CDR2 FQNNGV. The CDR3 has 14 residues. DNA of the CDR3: TGTGCCAGCAGGCGATTTCAGGGGGCCGGGGAGCTGTTTTTT. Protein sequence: CASRRFQGAGELFF.